Sequencing of this T cell receptor (beta chain) was carried out in a study of beta chain features in type 1 diabetes (dated by TCRdb to between 2017 and 2018). For context, the study as a whole: Patients and healthy donors did not differ in mean age, gender distribution, total cell number or subset yield. A total of roughly 110 million sorted cells were examined across all samples, and the number of cells per subset was strongly correlated with RNA yield. Whereas all 30 or so donors provided naive and central memory subsets, regulatory and stem cell-like memory subsets were isolated from just 8 patients and roughly 8 healthy donors. In the study, recently diagnosed type 1 diabetes patients and matched healthy donors were compared on the TCRB repertoires of their sorted circulating CD4+ T cell subsets. What the research found in general, with its limitations: At VDJ recombination sites, type 1 diabetes patients had fewer insertions and more deleted nucleotides, which implies abnormalities in thymic rearrangement. In all four CD4+ subsets, TCRB CDR3 length was moderately but significantly shorter in type 1 diabetes patients. Sequencing cDNA rather than genomic DNA could over-represent highly expressing activated cells, although activation and CD3 levels did not differ between groups. Naive, central memory and regulatory TCRB repertoires appeared more similar among patients than among healthy donors. Shorter templates might be favored by PCR, yet because patient and control samples were amplified and corrected together, any such skew would affect both groups equally. Because the HLA sub-analyses included only small numbers of individuals, any influence of HLA type on TCRB rearrangement was left unresolved.

From each donor, a single peripheral blood sample of roughly 0.11 L on average was drawn into heparinised tubes. A BD FACSAria II was used to sort naive, central memory, regulatory and stem cell-like memory CD4+ T cells with a panel that included CD45RO, CCR7, CD25, CD127, CD95 and CD27. Purity was above 98% for every sorted population. PBMCs were separated immediately by Lymphoprep density gradient centrifugation and were stained directly, without being cultured. Samples were stained and sorted in pairs, with one healthy donor and one patient per experiment, so that batch effects were minimized. The entire amount of isolated RNA was reverse transcribed using the High Capacity cDNA Reverse Transcription Kit, so the sequenced TCRB transcripts were expressed ones. Deep immunoSEQ sequencing was applied to naive, central memory and regulatory T cell samples, giving an average of about 3.6 million total reads per sample. After sorted cells were lysed in RLT buffer, RNA was extracted with DNase-treated RNeasy Micro or Mini kits, with the choice depending on cell number. Each cell subset was processed separately to prevent cross-contamination, with patient and healthy donor samples processed together. Using the immunoSEQ multiplex PCR, TCRB sequences were amplified from cDNA into 87-bp fragments spanning the CDR3 region. Sequencing of the amplicons was done on the Illumina HiSeq platform. Processing in the source paper ran as follows. Synthetic template baselines were used to correct PCR bias computationally, reads within Hamming distance 2 were collapsed together, and singletons that could not be merged were discarded. Reads were aligned against IMGT so that V, D and J genes, CDR3 length and insertions or deletions at six rearrangement sites could be assigned. Clonotype counts were normalized to sorted cell number within each subset before computing true diversity and Gini coefficients with the tcR R package. The overlap coefficient, calculated on TCRB nucleotide sequences, was used to measure repertoire sharing. Out-of-frame TCRB sequences from naive cells were analyzed as a proxy for the pre-selection repertoire. Entries here come from immuneACCESS through TCRdb and include only in-frame sequences with V and J called. Some clones fail to appear in such tables; in the studies checked, an unresolved V gene covers under half of the shortfall, and the cause of the remainder is unknown. D and trimming were read from the DNA, whereas the V and J calls and clone size are those reported in that table. This sample has 970,000 or so clones in its table, and under 20% of those were observed once. The top ten clones comprise 0.023% of the sample.

The CDR1 and CDR2 encoded by the germline V gene are MDHEN and SYDVKM. Trimming costs V 11 bases and J 3 bases, and their ends lie 14 bases apart. The CDR3 starts with the cysteine, ends with the phenylalanine, and has 12 residues. The kept DNA is CDR3 alone, 36 bases in frame from the first base. A word on this clone: Which antigen it targets is not known. No quality values exist for individual bases; no much larger clone is one base distant.

Recombination linked TRBV28 to TRBJ2-7; TRBD1 is possibly the D segment (6 matching bases). The TCR was taken from a woman younger than 35 in good health. Sequenced: naive CD4+ T cells from blood. In light of the paper, this sample's cell subset or site label describes: true naive CD4+ T cells. The DNA sequence is as follows: TGTGCCGACAGGAAATTAGGCTACGAGCAGTACTTC. Its coded protein is CADRKLGYEQYF.